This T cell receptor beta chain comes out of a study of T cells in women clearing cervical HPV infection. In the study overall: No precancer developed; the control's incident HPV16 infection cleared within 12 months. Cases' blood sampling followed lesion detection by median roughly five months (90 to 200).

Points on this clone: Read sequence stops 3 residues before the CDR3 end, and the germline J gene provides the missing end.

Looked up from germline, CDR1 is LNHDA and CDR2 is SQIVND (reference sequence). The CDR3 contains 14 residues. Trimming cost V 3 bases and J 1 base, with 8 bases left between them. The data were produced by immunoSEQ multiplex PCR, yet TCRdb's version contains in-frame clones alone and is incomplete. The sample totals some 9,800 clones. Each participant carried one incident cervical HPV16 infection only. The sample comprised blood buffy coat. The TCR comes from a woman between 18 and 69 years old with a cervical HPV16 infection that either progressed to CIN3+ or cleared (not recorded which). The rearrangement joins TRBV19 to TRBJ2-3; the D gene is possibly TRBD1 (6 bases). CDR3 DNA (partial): TGTGCCAGTAGTATGAACAGGGGCACAGATACG. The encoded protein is CASSMNRGTDT. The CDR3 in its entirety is CASSMNRGTDTQYF.